Listed below are T cell receptor beta chains from one sample, sequenced in a study of blood T cell repertoires in COVID-19. Profiling relied on immunoSEQ multiplex PCR, and the TCRdb table lists in-frame clones only, not all of them. The table shows roughly 290,000 clones, with roughly 86% occurring only once. The sample was peripheral blood. The receptors were sampled from a woman aged 25 to 39 who had recovered from COVID-19. The CDR3 runs from the conserved cysteine through the conserved F or W. The D gene is left open where the match is weak. A row's size may be missing; if present it is once, few, many or a size class.

TRBJ1-2 - - TRBV5-6 TGTGCCAGCAGCCAGGACAGAACCTATGGCTACACCTTC CASSQDRTYGYTF
TRBJ2-1 - once TRBV7-9 TGTGCCAGCACATCCTACAGCGGGTCAAATGAGCAGTTCTTC CASTSYSGSNEQFF
TRBJ2-5 - few TRBV5-6 TGTGCCAGCAGTTCCGGGACACCCCGTTCACGGGAGACCCAGTACTTC CASSSGTPRSRETQYF
TRBJ1-4 - - TRBV12-3/TRBV12-4 TGTGCCAGCAGAAGCGGGCTTAATGAAAAACTGTTTTTT CASRSGLNEKLFF
TRBJ2-7 TRBD1 few TRBV30 TGTGCCTGGACAGGGGGCTTCACCTACGAGCAGTACTTC CAWTGGFTYEQYF
TRBJ2-3 TRBD2 - TRBV7-2 TGTGCCAGCAGCTTAGGGACTAGCGGGGGAACAGATACGCAGTATTTT CASSLGTSGGTDTQYF
TRBJ2-7 TRBD2 - TRBV2 TGTGCCAGCAGTAGTAGCGGGAGCTGGGACGAGCAGTACTTC CASSSSGSWDEQYF
TRBJ2-7 TRBD2 - TRBV9 TGTGCCAGCAGCGTAGGACTAGCGGAAACCTACGAGCAGTACTTC CASSVGLAETYEQYF
TRBJ2-7 TRBD1 - TRBV6-5 TGTGCCAGCAGTTACAGGGACAGAGGGGCCTACGAGCAGTACTTC CASSYRDRGAYEQYF
TRBJ1-4 - - TRBV7-9 TGTGCCAGCAGCTTAATTCATATGACTCGAGAAAAACTGTTTTTT CASSLIHMTREKLFF
TRBJ2-3 TRBD2 - TRBV28 TGTGCCAGCAGTCCCCCCGGGACTAGATCGGCAGATACGCAGTATTTT CASSPPGTRSADTQYF
TRBJ2-4 - - TRBV28 TGTGCCAGCAGTTCAATCGTGGCTAGTCAAAACATTCAGTACTTC CASSSIVASQNIQYF
TRBJ2-5 TRBD2 once TRBV27 TGTGCCAGCAGTCCCCGGACTAGCGGGACCTACTCTGAGACCCAGTACTTC CASSPRTSGTYSETQYF